The rows below give T cell receptor beta chains drawn from one sample of a study of cytomegalovirus exposure and HLA in healthy donors. Method: immunoSEQ multiplex PCR; TCRdb's copy keeps in-frame clones and lacks some. The sample shows under 80,000 clones, approximately 75% of them seen only once. The sample taken for sequencing was PBMCs. These receptors were collected from a middle-aged woman in good health and CMV-seronegative. The CDR3 runs from the conserved cysteine through the conserved F or W. D genes are given only for firm matches. Clone sizes are given selectively: once, few, many, or a class where the clone is expanded.

V gene,clone size,D gene,J gene,CDR3 protein,CDR3 DNA
TRBV28,few,.,TRBJ1-1,CASLSFRGEGAFF,TGTGCCAGCCTAAGTTTTCGGGGGGAAGGAGCTTTCTTT
TRBV7-2,.,TRBD1,TRBJ2-7,CASSPGGDRGNYEQYF,TGTGCCAGCAGCCCGGGAGGGGACAGGGGTAACTACGAGCAGTACTTC
TRBV28,.,.,TRBJ2-2,CASSLRLGELFF,TGTGCCAGCAGTTTACGACTCGGGGAGCTGTTTTTT
TRBV9,.,.,TRBJ1-2,CASSVGGDYGYTF,TGTGCCAGCAGCGTAGGGGGGGACTATGGCTACACCTTC
TRBV28,.,.,TRBJ1-4,CASSLLGGGYEKLFF,TGTGCCAGCAGTTTACTGGGGGGGGGTTACGAAAAACTGTTTTTT
TRBV29-1,few,.,TRBJ1-4,CSVEQGVREKLFF,TGCAGCGTTGAGCAGGGTGTCAGGGAAAAACTGTTTTTT
TRBV6-5,.,TRBD2,TRBJ2-7,CASSRGTNAYEQYF,TGTGCCAGCAGTCGCGGGACTAACGCCTACGAGCAGTACTTC
TRBV28,few,.,TRBJ1-1,CASSLPPERPEAFF,TGTGCCAGCAGTCTACCTCCGGAGCGGCCTGAAGCTTTCTTT
TRBV19,few,.,TRBJ2-1,CASSILATISNEQFF,TGTGCCAGTAGTATACTAGCGACCATATCCAATGAGCAGTTCTTC
TRBV7-2,few,TRBD2,TRBJ2-1,CASSSGGRPDNEQFF,TGTGCCAGCAGCTCGGGGGGGCGACCCGACAATGAGCAGTTCTTC
TRBV28,.,.,TRBJ1-6,CASSRGNSPLHF,TGTGCCAGCAGTCGGGGAAATTCACCCCTCCACTTT
TRBV11-3,.,TRBD1,TRBJ2-5,CASSLSGTGNGVTQYF,TGTGCCAGCAGCTTGTCCGGGACAGGGAATGGTGTGACCCAGTACTTC
TRBV5-4,.,TRBD2,TRBJ2-1,CASSTRLAAYNEQFF,TGTGCCAGCAGCACTCGACTAGCGGCCTACAATGAGCAGTTCTTC
TRBV6-4,.,TRBD1,TRBJ1-5,CASRETGEGNQPQHF,TGTGCCAGCAGGGAGACAGGGGAGGGCAATCAGCCCCAGCATTTT
TRBV6-1,.,.,TRBJ1-3,CASSPDGGIGNTIYF,TGTGCCAGCAGTCCCGACGGGGGAATTGGAAACACCATATATTTT
TRBV27,.,.,TRBJ2-7,CASSLFAGNYEQYF,TGTGCCAGCAGTTTATTCGCAGGGAACTACGAGCAGTACTTC
TRBV9,.,.,TRBJ2-1,CASSPRPVYNEQFF,TGTGCCAGCAGCCCCAGGCCCGTCTACAATGAGCAGTTCTTC
TRBV5-1,.,TRBD2,TRBJ2-5,CASSLVGGRNLQETQYF,TGCGCCAGCAGCTTGGTAGGCGGGAGAAATCTACAAGAGACCCAGTACTTC
TRBV5-1,.,TRBD1,TRBJ1-2,CASSPGTGLLGYTF,TGCGCCAGCAGCCCCGGGACAGGACTGTTGGGCTACACCTTC
TRBV30,.,TRBD1,TRBJ2-3,CAWSRTGVAYTQYF,TGTGCCTGGAGCAGGACAGGGGTGGCGTATACGCAGTATTTT
TRBV11-2,.,TRBD1,TRBJ1-3,CATSGQALSGNTIYF,TGTGCCACCTCGGGACAGGCTCTCTCTGGAAACACCATATATTTT
TRBV5-4,.,TRBD2,TRBJ2-3,CASRTGTSGSTDTQYF,TGTGCCAGCAGGACAGGGACTAGCGGGAGTACAGATACGCAGTATTTT
TRBV2,.,TRBD1,TRBJ2-2,CASTGTASGGELFF,TGTGCCAGCACCGGGACAGCTTCTGGCGGGGAGCTGTTTTTT
TRBV5-8,few,.,TRBJ1-4,CASPGLENEKLFF,TGTGCCTCTCCGGGACTGGAAAATGAAAAACTGTTTTTT
TRBV10-3,.,TRBD1,TRBJ1-4,CAIRSGGVNEKLFF,TGTGCCATCAGATCAGGGGGTGTCAATGAAAAACTGTTTTTT
TRBV29-1,.,TRBD1,TRBJ2-7,CSVSSQGAYEQYF,TGCAGCGTTTCTTCACAGGGGGCGTACGAGCAGTACTTC
TRBV25-1,.,.,TRBJ1-1,CASSDKQVLNTEAFF,TGTGCCAGCAGTGACAAACAGGTTTTGAACACTGAAGCTTTCTTT
TRBV25-1,.,.,TRBJ2-7,CASSESGSGRTYEQYF,TGTGCCAGCAGTGAATCGGGCAGCGGGCGGACCTACGAGCAGTACTTC
TRBV30,.,.,TRBJ1-6,CAWSPQGKNSPLHF,TGTGCCTGGAGTCCACAGGGAAAAAATTCACCCCTCCACTTT
TRBV7-2,.,.,TRBJ2-3,CASSDPASTDTQYF,TGTGCCAGCAGCGATCCAGCTAGCACGGATACGCAGTATTTT
TRBV11-3,once,.,TRBJ2-7,CASSLGPLADEQYF,TGTGCCAGCAGCTTGGGCCCCCTAGCAGACGAGCAGTACTTC
TRBV5-1,.,TRBD2,TRBJ2-5,CASSAPGGAGETQYF,TGCGCCAGCAGCGCACCCGGGGGGGCGGGAGAGACCCAGTACTTC
TRBV29-1,.,TRBD2,TRBJ2-7,CSVAGLAYEQYF,TGCAGCGTTGCGGGACTAGCATACGAGCAGTACTTC
TRBV10-3,.,TRBD1,TRBJ2-5,CAISEGLDRDLSQETQYF,TGTGCCATCAGTGAGGGGCTTGACAGGGACCTTTCCCAAGAGACCCAGTACTTC
TRBV29-1,.,TRBD2,TRBJ2-5,CSVVVSGGVQETQYF,TGCAGCGTTGTGGTCTCGGGAGGGGTCCAAGAGACCCAGTACTTC
TRBV9,.,TRBD2,TRBJ2-5,CASSPTSGGAGQTQYF,TGTGCCAGCAGCCCAACTAGCGGGGGGGCCGGTCAGACCCAGTACTTC
TRBV7-9,.,.,TRBJ2-7,CASSLTRAYEQYF,TGTGCCAGCAGCTTGACTCGGGCCTACGAGCAGTACTTC
TRBV29-1,.,TRBD2,TRBJ2-7,CSVGGSGEQYF,TGCAGCGTGGGGGGGAGCGGGGAGCAGTACTTC
TRBV19,.,TRBD1,TRBJ1-3,CASSSGTEKMGNTIYF,TGTGCCAGTAGCTCCGGGACAGAAAAGATGGGAAACACCATATATTTT
TRBV28,.,TRBD2,TRBJ2-2,CASSSQRGNTGELFF,TGTGCCAGCAGTTCCCAGCGGGGGAACACCGGGGAGCTGTTTTTT
TRBV4-3,.,.,TRBJ2-1,CASSPFVDWLNEQFF,TGCGCCAGCAGCCCTTTTGTGGACTGGCTCAATGAGCAGTTCTTC
TRBV25-1,.,TRBD1,TRBJ2-7,CASSIQGGFYEQYF,TGTGCCAGCAGTATACAGGGGGGCTTCTACGAGCAGTACTTC
TRBV6-6,.,.,TRBJ1-2,CASSYSLQGNYGYTF,TGTGCCAGCAGTTACTCCCTTCAGGGGAACTATGGCTACACCTTC
TRBV4-1,once,.,TRBJ2-5,CASSQRQADLQETQYF,TGCGCCAGCAGCCAAAGACAGGCCGATCTACAAGAGACCCAGTACTTC
TRBV29-1,.,TRBD2,TRBJ2-2,CSVETGWTSLGTGELFF,TGCAGCGTTGAAACGGGATGGACTAGCTTGGGCACCGGGGAGCTGTTTTTT
TRBV5-1,.,.,TRBJ2-3,CASSLAPRSTDTQYF,TGCGCCAGCAGCTTGGCCCCCAGAAGCACAGATACGCAGTATTTT
TRBV2,.,.,TRBJ2-3,CASTQGYPTDTQYF,TGTGCCAGCACCCAGGGGTATCCCACAGATACGCAGTATTTT
TRBV19,once,TRBD1,TRBJ2-7,CASSMATGGTSYEQYF,TGTGCCAGTAGTATGGCAACAGGGGGTACCTCCTACGAGCAGTACTTC
TRBV18,.,TRBD2,TRBJ2-3,CASSPLGTSGTDTQYF,TGTGCCAGCTCACCACTTGGGACTAGCGGGACAGATACGCAGTATTTT
TRBV5-1,few,TRBD1,TRBJ1-2,CASSPGFTGDGYTF,TGCGCCAGCAGCCCGGGATTCACAGGGGATGGCTACACCTTC
TRBV29-1,once,.,TRBJ2-5,CSVALSGIQETQYF,TGCAGCGTTGCCCTATCCGGGATCCAAGAGACCCAGTACTTC
TRBV21-1,.,.,TRBJ2-7,CASSKRKTGQGRDEQYF,TGTGCCAGCAGCAAACGTAAAACGGGACAGGGGAGGGACGAGCAGTACTTC
TRBV29-1,.,TRBD2,TRBJ2-1,CSVDLGLAVDEQFF,TGCAGCGTTGATCTGGGACTAGCAGTCGATGAGCAGTTCTTC
TRBV28,.,.,TRBJ1-1,CASSFTVSTEAFF,TGTGCCAGCAGTTTCACGGTTAGCACTGAAGCTTTCTTT
TRBV7-2,few,.,TRBJ1-2,CASSYEVGANYGYTF,TGTGCCAGCAGCTATGAAGTGGGCGCTAACTATGGCTACACCTTC
TRBV14,.,TRBD1,TRBJ2-3,CASSHGPGQGSLSTDTQYF,TGTGCCAGCAGCCATGGACCGGGACAGGGCTCCCTTAGCACAGATACGCAGTATTTT